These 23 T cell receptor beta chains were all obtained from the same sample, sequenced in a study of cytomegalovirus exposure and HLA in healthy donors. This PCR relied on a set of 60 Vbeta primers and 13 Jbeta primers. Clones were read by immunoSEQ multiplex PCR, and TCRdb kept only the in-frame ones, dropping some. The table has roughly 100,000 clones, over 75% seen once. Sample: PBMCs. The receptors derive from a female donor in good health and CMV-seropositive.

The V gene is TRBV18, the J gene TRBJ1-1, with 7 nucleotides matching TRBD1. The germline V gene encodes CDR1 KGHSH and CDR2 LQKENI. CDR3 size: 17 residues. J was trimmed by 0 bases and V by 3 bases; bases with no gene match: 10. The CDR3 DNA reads TGTGCCAGCTCACCGGGGGTTGGGACAGCCATGAACACTGAAGCTTTCTTT. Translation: CASSPGVGTAMNTEAFF. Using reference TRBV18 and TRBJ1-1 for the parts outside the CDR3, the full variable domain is NAGVMQNPRHLVRRRGQEARLRCSPMKGHSHVYWYRQLPEEGLKFMVYLQKENIIDESGMPKERFSAEFPKEGPSILRIQQVVRGDSAAYFCASSPGVGTAMNTEAFFGQGTRLTVV.

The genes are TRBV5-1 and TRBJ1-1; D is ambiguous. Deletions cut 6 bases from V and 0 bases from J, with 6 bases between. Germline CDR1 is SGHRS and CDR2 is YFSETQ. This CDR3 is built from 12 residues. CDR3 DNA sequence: TGCGCCAGCATGGCAGTGAACACTGAAGCTTTCTTT. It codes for CASMAVNTEAFF. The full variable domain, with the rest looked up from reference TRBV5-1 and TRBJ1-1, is KAGVTQTPRYLIKTRGQQVTLSCSPISGHRSVSWYQQTPGQGLQFLFEYFSETQRNKGNFPGRFSGRQFSNSRSEMNVSTLELGDSALYLCASMAVNTEAFFGQGTRLTVV.

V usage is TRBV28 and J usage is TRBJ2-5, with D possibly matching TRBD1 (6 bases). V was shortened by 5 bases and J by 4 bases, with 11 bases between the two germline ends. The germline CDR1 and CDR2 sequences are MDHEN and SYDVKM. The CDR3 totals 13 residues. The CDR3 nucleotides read TGTGCCAGCAGTATCCTCAGGGGAGAGACCCAGTACTTC. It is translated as CASSILRGETQYF.

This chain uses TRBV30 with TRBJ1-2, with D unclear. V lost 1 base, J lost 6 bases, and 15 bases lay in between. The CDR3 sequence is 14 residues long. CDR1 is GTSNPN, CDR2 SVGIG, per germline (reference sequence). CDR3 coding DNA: TGTGCCTGGAGTGGTTCCGGGGAGACGGATGGCTACACCTTC. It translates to CAWSGSGETDGYTF.

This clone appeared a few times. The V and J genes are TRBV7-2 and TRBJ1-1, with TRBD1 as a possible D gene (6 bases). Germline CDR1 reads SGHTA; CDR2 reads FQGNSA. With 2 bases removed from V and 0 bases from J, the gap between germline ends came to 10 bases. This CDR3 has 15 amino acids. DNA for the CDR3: TGTGCCAGCAGCTTATCGGGGGGCATGAACACTGAAGCTTTCTTT. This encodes CASSLSGGMNTEAFF. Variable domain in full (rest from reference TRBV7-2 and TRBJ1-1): GAGVSQSPSNKVTEKGKDVELRCDPISGHTALYWYRQSLGQGLEFLIYFQGNSAPDKSGLPSDRFSAERTGGSVSTLTIQRTQQEDSAVYLCASSLSGGMNTEAFFGQGTRLTVV.

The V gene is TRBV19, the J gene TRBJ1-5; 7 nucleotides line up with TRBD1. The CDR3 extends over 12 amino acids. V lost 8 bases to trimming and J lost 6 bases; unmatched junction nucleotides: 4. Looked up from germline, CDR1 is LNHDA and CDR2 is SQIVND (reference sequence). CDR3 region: CASGTARQPQHF. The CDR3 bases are TGTGCCAGTGGGACAGCCCGTCAGCCCCAGCATTTT.

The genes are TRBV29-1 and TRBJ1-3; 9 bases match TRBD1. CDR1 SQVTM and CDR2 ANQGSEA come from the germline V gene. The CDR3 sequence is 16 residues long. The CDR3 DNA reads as TGCAGAGACAAAAGAACAGGGGGCGAATCTACGAACACCATATATTTT. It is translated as CRDKRTGGESTNTIYF.

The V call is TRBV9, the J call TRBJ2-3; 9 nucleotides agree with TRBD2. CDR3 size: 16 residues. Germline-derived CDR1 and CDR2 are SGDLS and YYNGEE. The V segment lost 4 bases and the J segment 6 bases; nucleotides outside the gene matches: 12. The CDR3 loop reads CASSTRLAEARDTQYF. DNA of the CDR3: TGTGCCAGCAGCACAAGACTAGCGGAGGCGAGGGATACGCAGTATTTT. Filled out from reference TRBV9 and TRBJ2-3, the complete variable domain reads DSGVTQTPKHLITATGQRVTLRCSPRSGDLSVYWYQQSLDQGLQFLIQYYNGEERAKGNILERFSAQQFPDLHSELNLSSLELGDSALYFCASSTRLAEARDTQYFGPGTRLTVL.

CDR3 DNA: TGTGCCAGCAGCTTAGGGGGGGTTAGAACTGAAGCTTTCTTT. Protein sequence: CASSLGGVRTEAFF. This chain uses TRBV5-8 with TRBJ1-1; a weak D match, TRBD1 (6 bases). The V end lost 2 bases, the J end lost 5 bases, and 13 bases lay between the germline ends. CDR1 and CDR2 (germline): SGHTS, YDEGEE. There are 14 residues in the CDR3. Full variable domain (missing parts from reference TRBV5-8 and TRBJ1-1): EAGVTQSPTHLIKTRGQQATLRCSPISGHTSVYWYQQALGLGLQFLLWYDEGEERNRGNFPPRFSGRQFPNYSSELNVNALELEDSALYLCASSLGGVRTEAFFGQGTRLTVV.

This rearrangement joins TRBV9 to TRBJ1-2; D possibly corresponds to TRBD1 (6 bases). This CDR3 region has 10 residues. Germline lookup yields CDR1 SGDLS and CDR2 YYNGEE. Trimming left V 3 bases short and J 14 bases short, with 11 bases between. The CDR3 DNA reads TGTGCCAGCAGCGACAGGGAAGGAACCTTC. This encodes CASSDREGTF.

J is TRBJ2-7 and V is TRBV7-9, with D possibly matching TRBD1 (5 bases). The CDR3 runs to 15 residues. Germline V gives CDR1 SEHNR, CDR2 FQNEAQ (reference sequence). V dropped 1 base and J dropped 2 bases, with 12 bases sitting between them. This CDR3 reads CASSLVLGPAYEQYF. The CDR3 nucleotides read TGTGCCAGCAGCTTAGTCTTGGGGCCAGCCTACGAGCAGTACTTC.

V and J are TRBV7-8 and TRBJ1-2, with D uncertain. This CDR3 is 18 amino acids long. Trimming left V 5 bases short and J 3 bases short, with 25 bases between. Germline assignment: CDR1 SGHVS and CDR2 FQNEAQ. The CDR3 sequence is CASSLRKSPFTADYGYTF. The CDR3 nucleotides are TGTGCCAGCAGCCTCCGTAAATCCCCATTTACAGCCGACTATGGCTACACCTTC.

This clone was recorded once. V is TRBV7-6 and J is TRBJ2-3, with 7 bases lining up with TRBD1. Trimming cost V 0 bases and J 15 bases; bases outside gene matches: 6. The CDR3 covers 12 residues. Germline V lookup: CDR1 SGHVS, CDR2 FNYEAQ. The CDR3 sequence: CASSLAGTVLYF. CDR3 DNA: TGTGCCAGCAGCTTAGCCGGGACAGTACTTTATTTT.

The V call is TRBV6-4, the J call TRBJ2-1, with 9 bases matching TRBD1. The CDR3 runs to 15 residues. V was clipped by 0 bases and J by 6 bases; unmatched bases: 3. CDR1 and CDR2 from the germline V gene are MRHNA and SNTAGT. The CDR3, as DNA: TGTGCCAGCAGTGACTCGGGGACAGGGCGCAATGAGCAGTTCTTC. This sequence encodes CASSDSGTGRNEQFF.

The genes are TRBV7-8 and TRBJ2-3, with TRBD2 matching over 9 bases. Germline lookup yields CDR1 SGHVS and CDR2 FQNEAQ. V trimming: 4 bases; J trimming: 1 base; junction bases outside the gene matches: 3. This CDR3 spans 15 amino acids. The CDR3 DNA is TGTGCCAGCAGCTACGGACTAGCGCGCACAGATACGCAGTATTTT. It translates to CASSYGLARTDTQYF.

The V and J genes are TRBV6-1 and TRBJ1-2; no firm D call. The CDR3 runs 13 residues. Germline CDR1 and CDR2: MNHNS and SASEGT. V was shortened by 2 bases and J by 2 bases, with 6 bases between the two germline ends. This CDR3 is CASSENRNYGYTF. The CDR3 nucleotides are TGTGCCAGCAGTGAAAACAGAAACTATGGCTACACCTTC.

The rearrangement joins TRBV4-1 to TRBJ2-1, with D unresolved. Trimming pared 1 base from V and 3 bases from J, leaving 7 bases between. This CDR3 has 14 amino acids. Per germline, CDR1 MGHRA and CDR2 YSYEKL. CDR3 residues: CASSQVPDYNEQFF. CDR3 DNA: TGCGCCAGCAGCCAAGTACCAGACTACAATGAGCAGTTCTTC.

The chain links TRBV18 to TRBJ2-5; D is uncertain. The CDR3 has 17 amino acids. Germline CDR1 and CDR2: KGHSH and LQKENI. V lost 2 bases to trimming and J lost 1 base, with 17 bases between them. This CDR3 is CASSPNLRGRPQETQYF. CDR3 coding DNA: TGTGCCAGCTCACCAAATTTGCGAGGCCGACCCCAAGAGACCCAGTACTTC.

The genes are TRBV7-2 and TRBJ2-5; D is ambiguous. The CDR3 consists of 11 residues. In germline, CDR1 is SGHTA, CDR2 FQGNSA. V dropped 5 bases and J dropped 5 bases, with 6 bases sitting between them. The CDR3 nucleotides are TGTGCCAGCAGCGCCAGTGAGACCCAGTACTTC. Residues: CASSASETQYF.

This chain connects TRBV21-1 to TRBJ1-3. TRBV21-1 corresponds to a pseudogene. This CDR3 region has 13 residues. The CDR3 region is CASSKAKQNTIYF. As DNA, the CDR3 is TGTGCCAGCAGCAAAGCCAAGCAAAACACCATATATTTT.

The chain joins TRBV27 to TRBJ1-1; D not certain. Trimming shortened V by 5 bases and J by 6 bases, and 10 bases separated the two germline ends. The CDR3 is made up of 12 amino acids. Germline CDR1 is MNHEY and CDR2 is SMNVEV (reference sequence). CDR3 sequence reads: CASSRSRSEAFF. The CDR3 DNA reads TGTGCCAGCAGTCGGTCCAGGTCTGAAGCTTTCTTT.

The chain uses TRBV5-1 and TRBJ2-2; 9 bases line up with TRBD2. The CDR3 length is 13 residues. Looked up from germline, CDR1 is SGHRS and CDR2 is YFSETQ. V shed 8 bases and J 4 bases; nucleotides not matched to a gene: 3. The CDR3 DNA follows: TGCGCCAGTAATAGCGGGAGCACCGGGGAGCTGTTTTTT. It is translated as CASNSGSTGELFF. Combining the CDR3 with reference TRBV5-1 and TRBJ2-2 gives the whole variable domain KAGVTQTPRYLIKTRGQQVTLSCSPISGHRSVSWYQQTPGQGLQFLFEYFSETQRNKGNFPGRFSGRQFSNSRSEMNVSTLELGDSALYLCASNSGSTGELFFGEGSRLTVL.

Here the CDR3 reads CASSDWDRVAYEQYF. The CDR3 coding sequence is TGTGCCAGCAGTGATTGGGACAGGGTGGCCTACGAGCAGTACTTC. The chain carries TRBV6-1 and TRBJ2-7, with 9 bases lining up with TRBD1. Germline CDR1 reads MNHNS; CDR2 reads SASEGT. This CDR3 has 15 residues. V lost 3 bases, J lost 2 bases, and 5 bases stayed unmatched.